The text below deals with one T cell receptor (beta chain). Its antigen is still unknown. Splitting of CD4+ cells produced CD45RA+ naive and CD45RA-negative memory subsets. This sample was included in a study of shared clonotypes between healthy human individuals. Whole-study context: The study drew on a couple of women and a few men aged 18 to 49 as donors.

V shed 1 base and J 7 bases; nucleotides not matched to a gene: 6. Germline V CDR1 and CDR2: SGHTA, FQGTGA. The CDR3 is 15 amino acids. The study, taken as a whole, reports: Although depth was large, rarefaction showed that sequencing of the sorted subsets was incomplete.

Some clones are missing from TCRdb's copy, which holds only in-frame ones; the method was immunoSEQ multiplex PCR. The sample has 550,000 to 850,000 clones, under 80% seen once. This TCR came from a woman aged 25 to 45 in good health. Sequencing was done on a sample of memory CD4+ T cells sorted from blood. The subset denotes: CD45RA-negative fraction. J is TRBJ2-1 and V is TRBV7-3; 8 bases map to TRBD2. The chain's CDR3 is CASSLISAGENEQFF. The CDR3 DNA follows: TGTGCCAGCAGCTTAATATCAGCGGGAGAGAATGAGCAGTTCTTC.